Here is one T cell receptor beta chain with its context. Its antigen has not been determined. It has no much larger one-base neighbor in the sample; base qualities were not kept. CDR1 and CDR2 were assigned from the germline V gene as SGHTA and FQGTGA. The CDR3, cysteine through phenylalanine, is 16 amino acids long. The DNA shown is the 48-base CDR3, in frame from base 1. Compared with germline, V lacks 5 bases and J lacks 13 bases; bases without a gene match: 19. TCRbeta CDR3 regions were amplified from genomic DNA using the immunoSEQ Assay, a bias-controlled multiplex PCR. The study's own analysis went as follows. The number of nucleated cells in each sample was estimated by amplification of reference gene primers within the assay. To quantify the absolute abundance of each unique TCRbeta CDR3 rearrangement, sequence reads were collapsed and filtered. Productive Simpson clonality was computed per sample as the square root of Simpson's diversity index over productive rearrangements. TCRdb stores this immuneACCESS table with in-frame sequences only. Part of the clones is absent; in the studies checked, under half of the shortfall reflects unresolved V genes, and no reason is known for the rest. That table gives V, J and clone size, and the DNA gave D and trimming. A total of 150,000 to 200,000 clones appear in this sample, approximately 79% of them only once. Together, the top ten hold less than 30% of the sample.

Collaborating institutions collected whole blood in K2EDTA tubes following their own protocols. Collaborator samples were shipped for TCRbeta analysis as frozen whole blood, isolated PBMCs, or DNA extracted from either sample type. The data were obtained in a study of blood T cell repertoires in COVID-19 (dated by TCRdb to about 2020). For the wider study: Collaborator samples came from the United States, Italy and Spain and covered acute and convalescent phases of COVID-19. Subjects who had been exposed to COVID-19, were actively infected with it, or had recovered from it provided the deeply sampled blood TCRbeta repertoires that made up the dataset. Where available, HLA class I and class II types were taken from metadata supplied by the sample provider and were not determined by assay-based typing. A freely available public database, intended as a resource for researchers studying the immune response to SARS-CoV-2, is where the repertoires were released. The material from the prospective study consisted of cDNA or gDNA derived from T cells, B-cell-depleted T cells, or PBMCs. The sample metadata nearly always contained a de-identified subject ID, COVID-19 status, age in years and sex. The samples were drawn from two sources: the first 160 participants of the ongoing ImmuneRACE study, and 1,254 subjects contributed by 6 global collaborators.

The paper as a whole reports these results and caveats: The quantity of clinical and demographic metadata differed by source and by participant and was supplied without curation.

The chain links TRBV7-3 with TRBJ2-1; TRBD2 fits 8 bases in the junction. The sequenced sample consisted of peripheral blood. This sequence was found in a woman aged 70-85 years with acute or convalescent COVID-19. The nucleotides read TGTGCCAGCAGCCCTTTTGGGGGGAGGGCGGGAGGCCAACAGTTCTTC. Translated, it gives CASSPFGGRAGGQQFF.